This TCR beta chain appears in the sequencing data of a study of T cells after posttransplantation cyclophosphamide. Study-wide findings and caveats: TRB overlap between skin or GI tissue T cells and blood was limited. Later post-transplant blood repertoires were often dominated by donor CD8+ memory clones. After PTCy, TRB diversity resembled that of CNI/methotrexate controls.

Cyclophosphamide on days +3 and +4 followed busulfan-fludarabine conditioning and a marrow graft. V was trimmed by 8 bases and J by 0 bases, leaving 14 bases between them. The CDR3 consists of 14 residues. Germline assignment: CDR1 SGHTA and CDR2 FQGNSA. The data were produced by immunoSEQ multiplex PCR, yet TCRdb's version contains in-frame clones alone and is incomplete. The repertoire consists of 9,500 to 15,000 clones, none detected only once. This clone was picked up many times. Its antigen is undetermined. The sequenced sample was PBMCs, obtained after allogeneic stem cell transplant with posttransplant cyclophosphamide. The rearrangement joins TRBV7-2 to TRBJ2-7; D remains ambiguous. The receptor was derived from a female patient aged 40 to 50 who received an allogeneic stem cell transplant from a related donor, was CMV-positive, and had acute GVHD only. The graft donor may have contributed some T cells. CDR3: CASAVKVGSYEQYV. As DNA, the CDR3 is TGTGCCAGCGCGGTTAAAGTTGGCTCCTACGAGCAGTACGTC.